The 19 T cell receptor beta chains reported below all come from one sample, sequenced in a study of blood T cell repertoires in COVID-19. Profiled with immunoSEQ multiplex PCR; TCRdb holds only in-frame clones, not every one. The sample consists of about 420,000 clones, about 90% of them appearing once. Sample: peripheral blood. These receptors all stem from a man aged 18 to 30 with COVID-19, enrolled during active disease.

The chain has TRBV25-1 and TRBJ2-7; D unresolved. The CDR3 consists of 12 residues. Germline CDR1 is MGHDK and CDR2 is SYGVNS. Trimming pared 2 bases from V and 3 bases from J, leaving 5 bases between. The CDR3 DNA follows: TGTGCCAGCAGTGAAGGAGACTACGAGCAGTACTTC. Its translation is CASSEGDYEQYF.

This clone was detected only once. Here the CDR3 reads CATSRDLASGREETQYF. The DNA of the CDR3 is TGTGCCACCAGCAGAGATCTCGCTAGCGGGAGAGAAGAGACCCAGTACTTC. J is TRBJ2-5 and V is TRBV15, with 10 bases lining up with TRBD2. The CDR3 covers 17 residues. With V trimmed by 0 bases and J by 3 bases, 7 bases remained unmatched. The germline V gene encodes CDR1 LNHNV and CDR2 YYDKDF (reference sequence).

Note on this clone: The sample carries other DNA sequences with the same CDR3. The V and J genes are TRBV6-5 and TRBJ2-1, with D maybe TRBD1 (7 bases). V was shortened by 6 bases and J by 3 bases, with 9 bases between the two germline ends. The germline V gene has CDR1 MNHEY and CDR2 SVGAGI. The CDR3 contains 13 residues. The CDR3 loop reads CASRRDSYNEQFF. The CDR3 DNA is TGTGCCAGCAGGCGGGACAGCTACAATGAGCAGTTCTTC.

The V gene is TRBV10-1, the J gene TRBJ2-2; 14 bases agree with TRBD2. In germline, CDR1 is WNHNN, CDR2 SYGVQD (reference sequence). V was clipped by 0 bases and J by 6 bases; unmatched bases: 3. CDR3 length: 17 amino acids. The CDR3 loop reads CASSESGLAGVAGELFF. CDR3 in DNA: TGCGCCAGCAGTGAGTCGGGACTAGCGGGAGTCGCCGGGGAGCTGTTTTTT.

CDR3 DNA: TGTGCCAGCAGCTCTTTGACTAGCGGGAGGGTGGGTGAGCAGTTCTTC. Translating it yields CASSSLTSGRVGEQFF. The chain is built from TRBV7-2 and TRBJ2-1; 14 positions match TRBD2. The length of the CDR3 is 16 residues. Per germline, CDR1 SGHTA and CDR2 FQGNSA. Trimming took 4 bases from V and 9 from J; bases not matched to a gene: 8.

This clone was observed a single time. One end of the junction varies from germline; a read error may be responsible. This chain joins TRBV6-1 and TRBJ1-6, with 10 bases matching TRBD1. Germline V gene sequence: CDR1 MNHNS, CDR2 SASEGT. This CDR3 region has 17 residues. The CDR3, as DNA: TGTGCCAGCAGCGAAGCAGGGACAGGGGCTAATAATTCACCCCTCCACTTT. This sequence encodes CASSEAGTGANNSPLHF.

V and J are TRBV7-6 and TRBJ2-1; D is unclear. CDR3 length: 13 residues. Germline V CDR1 and CDR2: SGHVS, FNYEAQ. Trimming took off 3 bases at V and 1 base at J, with 4 bases between the two ends. The CDR3 nucleotides read TGTGCCAGCAGCTTTCAATCCTACAATGAGCAGTTCTTC. Protein product: CASSFQSYNEQFF. Full variable domain (outside the CDR3, taken from reference TRBV7-6 and TRBJ2-1): GAGVSQSPRYKVTKRGQDVALRCDPISGHVSLYWYRQALGQGPEFLTYFNYEAQQDKSGLPNDRFSAERPEGSISTLTIQRTEQRDSAMYRCASSFQSYNEQFFGPGTRLTVL.

The genes are TRBV25-1 and TRBJ1-1, with a weak D call TRBD1 (6 bases). V lost 5 bases and J lost 5, with 6 bases in between. Germline-derived CDR1 and CDR2 are MGHDK and SYGVNS. The CDR3 covers 11 residues. The CDR3, as DNA: TGTGCCAGCAGTACAGGGACTGAAGCTTTCTTT. Residues: CASSTGTEAFF.

J is TRBJ2-3 and V is TRBV5-1; D is unresolved. The V end was cut by 0 bases, the J end by 2 bases, with 13 bases between. The CDR3 is 16 amino acids. Germline V CDR1 and CDR2: SGHRS, YFSETQ. The CDR3 nucleotides are TGCGCCAGCAGCTTGGGCGACGACATAGTCACAGATACGCAGTATTTT. Translating it yields CASSLGDDIVTDTQYF.

The V gene is TRBV5-1, the J gene TRBJ2-7, with D possibly being TRBD2 (6 bases). V lost 2 bases and J 4 bases, leaving 10 bases between the germline ends. The germline CDR1 and CDR2 sequences are SGHRS and YFSETQ. This CDR3 contains 13 residues. CDR3 bases: TGCGCCAGCAGCTTTGGTCGGGAGTACGAGCAGTACTTC. Translated: CASSFGREYEQYF.

For this clone: In the same sample, other DNA sequences code for this CDR3. The chain is built from TRBV6-5 and TRBJ1-1; D remains unclear. Trimming shortened V by 8 bases and J by 1 base, and 5 bases separated the two germline ends. Germline V CDR1 and CDR2: MNHEY, SVGAGI. The CDR3 has 11 residues. The CDR3 loop reads CASSRNTEAFF. DNA of the CDR3: TGTGCCAGCTCGCGGAACACTGAAGCTTTCTTT.

The genes are TRBV19 and TRBJ2-3, with D perhaps TRBD1 (6 bases). The V end lost 11 bases, the J end lost 4 bases, and 16 bases lay between the germline ends. CDR1 and CDR2 from the germline V gene are LNHDA and SQIVND (reference sequence). This CDR3 is built from 13 residues. This CDR3 reads CAGGAAGADTQYF. CDR3 in DNA: TGTGCCGGCGGAGCAGCAGGGGCAGATACGCAGTATTTT.

This clone was recorded only once. V usage is TRBV11-3 and J usage is TRBJ2-7; TRBD2 matches at 11 bases. The J call may be in error: the DNA end matches TRBJ2-1 better. This CDR3 contains 15 residues. Germline V lookup: CDR1 SGHNT, CDR2 YENEEA. CDR3 DNA: TGTGCCAGCAGCTTAGTCGTAGCGGGAGGGGATGAGCAGTTCTTC. Its translation is CASSLVVAGGDEQFF.

V gene TRBV19 combines with J gene TRBJ2-3; 16 bases are a match to TRBD2. Germline trimming cut 3 bases from V and 3 bases from J; bases unmatched to any gene: 3. This CDR3 region has 17 residues. Germline V CDR1 and CDR2: LNHDA, SQIVND (reference sequence). The CDR3: CASSIGTSGGGTDTQYF. In DNA form, the CDR3 reads TGTGCCAGTAGTATTGGGACTAGCGGGGGGGGGACAGATACGCAGTATTTT.

The chain employs TRBV18 and TRBJ1-2, with D perhaps matching TRBD1 (5 bases). Germline V CDR1 and CDR2: KGHSH, LQKENI. V shed 3 bases and J shed 2 bases, with 7 bases lying between them. This CDR3 has 13 amino acids. The CDR3 nucleotides are TGTGCCAGCTCACCGGACACAAACTATGGCTACACCTTC. Translation gives CASSPDTNYGYTF.

This rearrangement joins TRBV6-5 to TRBJ2-3; maybe TRBD1 (6 bases). V was trimmed by 6 bases and J by 0 bases, leaving 10 bases between them. The CDR3 consists of 14 residues. Germline lookup yields CDR1 MNHEY and CDR2 SVGAGI. The CDR3 spells CASSQQGSTDTQYF. In DNA, the CDR3 is TGTGCCAGCAGCCAACAGGGAAGCACAGATACGCAGTATTTT.

The chain carries TRBV19 and TRBJ2-2; D possibly corresponds to TRBD1 (6 bases). The CDR3 consists of 17 residues. Trimming took 6 bases from V and 0 from J, leaving 17 bases between them. Per germline, CDR1 LNHDA and CDR2 SQIVND (reference sequence). The CDR3 DNA is TGTGCCAGTAGCAGTGGATTTAGGGGGTCGAACACCGGGGAGCTGTTTTTT. Translation gives CASSSGFRGSNTGELFF.

This chain connects TRBV10-1 to TRBJ1-2, with 7 bases matching TRBD1. V lost 4 bases to trimming and J lost 7 bases; unmatched junction nucleotides: 3. This CDR3 spans 12 amino acids. The germline gives CDR1 WNHNN, CDR2 SYGVQD (reference sequence). CDR3 nucleotide sequence: TGCGCCAGCAGTGGACAGGGCACTGGCTACACCTTC. Translating gives CASSGQGTGYTF.

A remark on this clone: Sequence at one end of the junction differs from germline and may be a read error. The rearrangement joins TRBV10-1 to TRBJ2-7, with D uncertain. The CDR3 extends over 11 amino acids. Germline V gene lookup returns CDR1 WNHNN and CDR2 SYGVQD (reference sequence). The CDR3 coding sequence is TGCGCCAGCAGTGACAGCTTTCGGATGACATTC. Translation: CASSDSFRMTF.